A single T cell receptor (beta chain) is shown here with its context. Its cognate antigen is unknown. Sequencing used immunoSEQ multiplex PCR; TCRdb keeps in-frame clones, though not all of them. The sample carries roughly 650,000 clones, approximately 96% recorded once. V dropped 7 bases and J dropped 1; count of bases not matched to a gene: 2. CDR3 length equals 13 residues. CDR1 is SGDLS and CDR2 is YYNGEE in the germline V gene. CD45RO-negative cells were positively selected for CCR7, leaving out terminally differentiated effector memory CD45RA+ cells. These data belong to a study of shared clonotypes between healthy human individuals. Study-level points and caveats: Across subsets, estimated richness was generally greater for naive than for memory populations. Of the naive CD4 clonotypes, roughly 5.5% were shared across several donors.

The specimen was naive CD8+ T cells sorted from blood. The TCR originated in a woman in her twenties or thirties in good health. J is TRBJ2-1 and V is TRBV9, with 7 nucleotides matching TRBD2. CDR3: CASGRESYNEQFF. The CDR3 coding sequence is TGTGCCAGCGGGCGGGAGTCCTACAATGAGCAGTTCTTC.